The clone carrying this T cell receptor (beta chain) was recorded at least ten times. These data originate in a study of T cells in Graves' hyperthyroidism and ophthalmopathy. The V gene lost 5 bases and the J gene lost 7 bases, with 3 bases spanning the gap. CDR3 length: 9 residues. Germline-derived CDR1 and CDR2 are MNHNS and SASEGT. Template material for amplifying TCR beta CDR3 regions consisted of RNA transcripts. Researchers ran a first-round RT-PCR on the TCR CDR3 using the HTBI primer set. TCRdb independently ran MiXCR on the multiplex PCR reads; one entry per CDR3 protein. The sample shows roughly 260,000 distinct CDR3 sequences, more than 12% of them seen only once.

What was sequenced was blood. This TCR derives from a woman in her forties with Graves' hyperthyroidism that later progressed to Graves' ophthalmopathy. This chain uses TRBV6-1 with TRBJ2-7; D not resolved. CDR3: CASSREQYF. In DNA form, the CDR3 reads TGTGCCAGCAGTCGAGAGCAGTACTTC.